This T cell receptor beta chain appears in the sequencing data of a study of glioma-infiltrating T cells. Concerning this clonotype itself: Its matching antigen is unknown. Possible read error: a much larger clone is one base away.

Study-wide findings and caveats: Tissue-blood divergence was below expectation in non-neoplastic patients, above in gliomas.

Amplification of TCR alpha and beta CDR3 regions from RNA used iRepertoire nested multiplex PCR. MiXCR, applied by TCRdb to the multiplex PCR reads, yields one record per CDR3 protein. The sample has roughly 100,000 distinct CDR3 sequences; around 28% are singletons. The V end was cut by 1 base, the J end by 2 bases, with 18 bases between. CDR1 and CDR2 (germline): DFQATT, SNEGSKA (reference sequence). CDR3 length: 16 residues. Input material: glioma tissue, nonneoplastic brain tissue, or PBMCs (not recorded which). This chain connects TRBV20-1 to TRBJ2-7; TRBD2 is a possible D gene (5 bases). The TCR comes from a human donor with low-grade glioma or glioblastoma, undergoing nonglioma brain surgery, or in good health (not recorded which). The CDR3 is CSARGSGLSGTYEQYF. The CDR3 nucleotides are TGCAGTGCTAGAGGTTCCGGATTGTCCGGGACCTACGAGCAGTACTTC.